This T cell receptor (beta chain) was recovered during a study of blood T cell repertoires in COVID-19. The V gene's germline CDR1 is GTSNPN and CDR2 SVGIG (reference sequence). CDR3 length: 15 residues. With V trimmed by 4 bases and J by 6 bases, 5 bases remained unmatched. Here immunoSEQ multiplex PCR was the method, and the copy in TCRdb shows in-frame clones only, minus some. The table has 180,000 or so clones, 65% to 90% seen once; the top ten hold around 8.2%. The chain joins TRBV30 to TRBJ2-2, with 13 nucleotides matching TRBD2. The material sequenced was peripheral blood. This clonotype originated in a man aged 60-69 years with acute or convalescent COVID-19. The CDR3 coding sequence is TGTGCCTGGACTGCGGGACTAGCGGGGCCCGGGGAGCTGTTTTTT. Protein sequence: CAWTAGLAGPGELFF. The full variable domain, its missing parts supplied by reference TRBV30 and TRBJ2-2, is SQTIHQWPATLVQPVGSPLSLECTVEGTSNPNLYWYRQAAGRGLQLLFYSVGIGQISSEVPQNLSASRPQDRQFILSSKKLLLSDSGFYLCAWTAGLAGPGELFFGEGSRLTVL.